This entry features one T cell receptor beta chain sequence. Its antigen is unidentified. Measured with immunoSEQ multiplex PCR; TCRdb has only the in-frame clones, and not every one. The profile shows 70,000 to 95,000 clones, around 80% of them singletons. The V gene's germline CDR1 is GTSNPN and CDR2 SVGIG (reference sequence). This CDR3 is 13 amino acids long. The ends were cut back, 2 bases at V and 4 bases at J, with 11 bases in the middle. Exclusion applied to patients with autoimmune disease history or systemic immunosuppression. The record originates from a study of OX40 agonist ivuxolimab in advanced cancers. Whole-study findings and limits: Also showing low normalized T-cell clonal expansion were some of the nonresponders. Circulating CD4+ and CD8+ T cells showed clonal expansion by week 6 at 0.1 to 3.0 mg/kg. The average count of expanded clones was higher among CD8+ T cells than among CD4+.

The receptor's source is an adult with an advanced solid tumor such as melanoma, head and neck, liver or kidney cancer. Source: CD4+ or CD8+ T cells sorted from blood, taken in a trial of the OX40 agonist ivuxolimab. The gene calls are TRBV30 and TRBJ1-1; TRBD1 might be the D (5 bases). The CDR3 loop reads CAWSRLGGTEAFF. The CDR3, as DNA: TGTGCCTGGAGTCGACTCGGGGGCACTGAAGCTTTCTTT.